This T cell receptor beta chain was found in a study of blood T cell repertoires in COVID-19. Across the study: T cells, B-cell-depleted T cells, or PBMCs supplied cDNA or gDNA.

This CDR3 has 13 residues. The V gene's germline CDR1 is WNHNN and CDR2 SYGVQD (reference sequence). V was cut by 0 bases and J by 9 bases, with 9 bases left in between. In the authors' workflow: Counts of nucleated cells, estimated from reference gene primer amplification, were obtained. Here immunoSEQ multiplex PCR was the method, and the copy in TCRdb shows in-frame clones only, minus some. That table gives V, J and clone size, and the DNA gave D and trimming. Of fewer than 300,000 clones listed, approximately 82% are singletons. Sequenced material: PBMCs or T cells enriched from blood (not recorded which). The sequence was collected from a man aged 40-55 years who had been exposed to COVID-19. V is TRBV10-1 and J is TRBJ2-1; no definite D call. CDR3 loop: CASSESSSPEQFF. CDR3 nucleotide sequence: TGCGCCAGCAGTGAGTCGTCCAGTCCTGAGCAGTTCTTC.